This T cell receptor (beta chain) was profiled in a study of T cell repertoires in cytomegalovirus infection. Across the study: An indication of both CMV infection and matching HLA type came from public TCR beta signatures.

TCRdb passed the reads through MiXCR, listing each CDR3 protein once. Seen here are around 300,000 distinct CDR3 sequences, roughly a quarter observed once, and the top ten hold over 11%. The clonotype was recovered from a human donor in good health (CMV status not recorded). Some clones in this sample may be carry-over from other donors' samples. What was sequenced was PBMCs.

Here the CDR3 reads CASSGRTGGDGYTF. The CDR3, as DNA: TGTGCCAGCAGCGGGCGGACAGGGGGAGATGGCTACACCTTC. The rearrangement joins TRBV7-2 to TRBJ1-2, with 10 bases that match TRBD1. Losses at the gene ends were 5 bases for V and 6 bases for J; bases not matched to a gene: 6. The germline CDR1 and CDR2 sequences are SGHTA and FQGNSA. The CDR3 sequence is 14 residues long.